This TCR beta chain was identified in a study of technical replicates of blood from a few donors. Assay used: immunoSEQ multiplex PCR; TCRdb lists only in-frame clones, some missing. The sample has approximately 82,000 clones; more than 90% are singletons. The CDR3 is 13 residues long. Germline CDR1 and CDR2: SGHDT and YYEEEE. J gave up 5 bases and V 7 bases, and 6 bases lay outside the gene matches. The receptor was derived from a human donor in good health. Some clones in this sample may be carry-over from other donors' samples. The gene calls are TRBV5-6 and TRBJ2-3; 8 bases line up with TRBD2. Input material: T cells isolated from PBMCs. The CDR3 nucleotides are TGTGCCAGCGGATTTAGCGGGGTAGATACGCAGTATTTT. The encoded protein is CASGFSGVDTQYF.